The 15 T cell receptor beta chains below all came from one sample that was sequenced in a study of early T cells in non-severe SARS-CoV-2 infection. TCRdb re-analysed the 5' RACE reads in MiXCR, keeping a single row per CDR3 protein. The sample lists 30,000 to 45,000 distinct CDR3 sequences, roughly 4% occurring once. Sequenced: whole blood. The receptors shown here come from an adult who was a healthcare worker with PCR-confirmed SARS-CoV-2 infection or an uninfected control (not recorded which).

This clonotype was found many times. The chain uses TRBV6-5 and TRBJ2-5; 9 nucleotides match TRBD1. The V segment lost 6 bases and the J segment 5 bases; nucleotides outside the gene matches: 7. The CDR3 length is 14 residues. Germline V CDR1 and CDR2: MNHEY, SVGAGI. The CDR3 spells CASRTGQGWETQYF. The CDR3 coding sequence is TGTGCCAGCAGAACGGGACAGGGCTGGGAGACCCAGTACTTC.

This clonotype has ten or more counts. V is TRBV5-1 and J is TRBJ2-3; 7 bases are shared with TRBD2. Per the germline V gene, CDR1 is SGHRS and CDR2 is YFSETQ. With V trimmed by 0 bases and J by 6 bases, 13 bases remained unmatched. This CDR3 region has 17 residues. The CDR3 reads CASSLEERRGFLDTQYF. CDR3 bases: TGCGCCAGCAGCTTGGAGGAGCGGCGGGGGTTTCTCGATACGCAGTATTTT.

This clonotype was seen repeatedly, ten times or more. The chain joins TRBV10-3 to TRBJ2-7; the match to TRBD2 covers 9 bases. The germline CDR1 and CDR2 sequences are ENHRY and SYGVKD. CDR3 length: 16 residues. Losses at the gene ends were 4 bases for V and 5 bases for J; bases not matched to a gene: 12. The CDR3: CAISGRSSGISHEQYF. In nucleotides, the CDR3 is TGTGCCATCAGTGGCCGTTCTAGCGGGATTTCCCACGAGCAGTACTTC.

This clonotype was counted at least ten times. The gene calls are TRBV10-3 and TRBJ1-6; TRBD1 agrees at 7 bases. Germline trimming cut 0 bases from V and 9 bases from J; bases unmatched to any gene: 8. The germline V gene has CDR1 ENHRY and CDR2 SYGVKD. This CDR3 is 16 amino acids long. The CDR3 reads CAISESGDREVSPLHF. DNA for the CDR3: TGTGCCATCAGTGAGTCGGGCGACAGGGAGGTTTCACCCCTCCACTTT.

This clonotype was detected many times. This chain connects TRBV10-1 to TRBJ2-7, with D uncertain. Trimming stripped 6 bases from V and 6 bases from J, with 21 bases between. Germline CDR1 and CDR2: WNHNN and SYGVQD (reference sequence). The CDR3 is 15 amino acids. The chain's CDR3 is CASSDWATSVGEQYF. DNA of the CDR3: TGCGCCAGCAGCGATTGGGCCACCAGTGTCGGCGAGCAGTACTTC.

This clonotype was recorded many times. The rearrangement links TRBV7-8 to TRBJ2-5; D not certain. Germline-derived CDR1 and CDR2 are SGHVS and FQNEAQ. Trimming took 4 bases from V and 5 from J, leaving 8 bases between them. This CDR3 comprises 12 residues. CDR3 region: CASSSDWETQYF. The CDR3 DNA is TGTGCCAGCAGCTCAGATTGGGAGACCCAGTACTTC. Filled out from reference TRBV7-8 and TRBJ2-5, the complete variable domain reads GAGVSQSPRYKVAKRGQDVALRCDPISGHVSLFWYQQALGQGPEFLTYFQNEAQLDKSGLPSDRFFAERPEGSVSTLKIQRTQQEDSAVYLCASSSDWETQYFGPGTRLLVL.

This clonotype has ten or more counts. The V call is TRBV7-2, the J call TRBJ1-1; D is unclear. Germline-derived CDR1 and CDR2 are SGHTA and FQGNSA. With 8 bases removed from V and 4 bases from J, the gap between germline ends came to 17 bases. The CDR3 is made up of 14 amino acids. As DNA, the CDR3 is TGTGCCAGCGGGGAGGGAGGGATGAGCACTGAAGCTTTCTTT. Amino acids: CASGEGGMSTEAFF.

This clonotype was found many times. V gene TRBV7-2 combines with J gene TRBJ2-1, with no clear D. The ends were cut back, 3 bases at V and 9 bases at J, with 6 bases in the middle. Per the germline V gene, CDR1 is SGHTA and CDR2 is FQGNSA. There are 11 residues in the CDR3. The CDR3 loop reads CASSLTSEQFF. CDR3 nucleotide sequence: TGTGCCAGCAGCTTGACCAGTGAGCAGTTCTTC.

At least ten counts were recorded for this clonotype. J is TRBJ2-7 and V is TRBV3-1; 10 bases are shared with TRBD2. The CDR3 has 17 amino acids. The germline gives CDR1 LGHDT, CDR2 YNNKEL (reference sequence). The V segment lost 2 bases and the J segment 0 bases; nucleotides outside the gene matches: 7. The CDR3 spells CASSQPRTSGRSYEQYF. The DNA for the CDR3 is TGTGCCAGCAGCCAACCCAGGACTAGCGGCCGCTCCTACGAGCAGTACTTC.

This clonotype was seen at least ten times. The gene calls are TRBV6-2 or TRBV6-3 and TRBJ1-1; 8 bases align to TRBD1. The CDR3 totals 17 residues. V gave up 2 bases and J gave up 0 bases; unmatched junction bases: 8. CDR1 and CDR2 (germline): MNHEY, SVGEGT. CDR3 region: CASSYPGGTGMNTEAFF. The CDR3 DNA reads TGTGCCAGCAGTTACCCTGGCGGGACAGGTATGAACACTGAAGCTTTCTTT.

In this sample, this clonotype turned up many times. The V gene is TRBV9, the J gene TRBJ2-1; 9 bases match TRBD1. The V gene's germline CDR1 is SGDLS and CDR2 YYNGEE. The CDR3 has 16 residues. V lost 4 bases and J lost 2; bases outside the gene matches: 7. CDR3 bases: TGTGCCAGCAGCTTCTTCGGACAGGGGACCTACAATGAGCAGTTCTTC. Its translation is CASSFFGQGTYNEQFF.

This clonotype was seen ten or more times. CDR3 sequence (DNA): TGTGCCACCAAGCAGATGGGCGGGAGAAACACCGGGGAGCTGTTTTTT. It specifies CATKQMGGRNTGELFF. The chain carries TRBV6-1 and TRBJ2-2, with TRBD2 identical over 7 bases. This CDR3 has 16 residues. The germline CDR1 and CDR2 sequences are MNHNS and SASEGT. Trimming removed 10 bases from V and 2 bases from J; junction bases left unmatched: 13.

The chain links TRBV11-2 to TRBJ1-3; D uncertain. Trimming shortened V by 4 bases and J by 0 bases, and 16 bases separated the two germline ends. CDR1 is SGHAT, CDR2 FQNNGV, per germline. The CDR3 contains 17 residues. CDR3 sequence (DNA): TGTGCCAGCAGCTCGTTTAGAACAGCGATCTCTGGAAACACCATATATTTT. Amino acid sequence: CASSSFRTAISGNTIYF.

This clonotype was recorded at least ten times. J is TRBJ2-2 and V is TRBV2; the D gene could be TRBD1 or TRBD2 (5 bases each). Looked up from germline, CDR1 is SNHLY and CDR2 is FYNNEI. CDR3 length: 16 residues. Trimming removed 3 bases from V and 2 bases from J, with 13 bases in between. CDR3 region: CASSDKGTHNTGELFF. In DNA, the CDR3 is TGTGCCAGCAGTGACAAGGGGACCCACAACACCGGGGAGCTGTTTTTT.

This clonotype occurred many times. The chain combines TRBV9 with TRBJ2-4, with 9 positions matching TRBD2. The J segment lost 6 bases and the V segment lost 4 bases, leaving 14 bases of the junction unmatched. CDR3 length equals 17 residues. Germline lookup yields CDR1 SGDLS and CDR2 YYNGEE. Written as DNA, the CDR3 is TGTGCCAGCAGCCACCCGACTAGCGGTAACAGAGGAAACATTCAGTACTTC. Protein: CASSHPTSGNRGNIQYF.